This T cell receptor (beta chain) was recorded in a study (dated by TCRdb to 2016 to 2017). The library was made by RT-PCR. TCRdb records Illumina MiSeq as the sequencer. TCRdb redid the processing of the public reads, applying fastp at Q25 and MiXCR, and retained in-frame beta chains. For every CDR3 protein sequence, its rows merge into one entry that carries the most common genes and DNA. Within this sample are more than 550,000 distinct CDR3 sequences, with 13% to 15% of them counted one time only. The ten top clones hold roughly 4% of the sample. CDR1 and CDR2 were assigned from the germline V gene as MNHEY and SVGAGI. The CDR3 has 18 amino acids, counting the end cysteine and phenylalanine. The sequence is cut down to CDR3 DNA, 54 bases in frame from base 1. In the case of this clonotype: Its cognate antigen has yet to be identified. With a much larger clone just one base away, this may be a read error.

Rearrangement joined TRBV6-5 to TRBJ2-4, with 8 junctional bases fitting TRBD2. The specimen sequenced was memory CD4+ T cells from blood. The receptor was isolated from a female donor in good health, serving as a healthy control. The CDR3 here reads CAGSYSIFGRAAKNIQYF. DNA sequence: TGTGCCGGCAGTTACTCGATTTTCGGGAGGGCCGCCAAAAACATTCAGTACTTC.